The subject of this entry is one T cell receptor (beta chain). This sample stems from a study of blood T cell repertoires in COVID-19. Turning to the study itself: Acute and convalescent COVID-19 samples came from the United States, Italy and Spain.

Per the study methods: Amplification with reference gene primers provided the estimates of nucleated cell counts. Method: immunoSEQ multiplex PCR; TCRdb's copy keeps in-frame clones and lacks some. That table supplies the V and J calls and clone size; D and trimming were determined from the DNA. The sample has about 100,000 clones, approximately 93% seen once; the top ten hold less than 2.5%. Sequences were obtained from peripheral blood. This TCR derives from a man aged 45-65 years with active COVID-19.

The DNA for the CDR3 is TGTGCCTGGAGGAGGGTGGCAAACACTGAAGCTTTCTTT. Protein sequence: CAWRRVANTEAFF. The chain couples TRBV30 to TRBJ1-1; D is uncertain. This CDR3 spans 13 amino acids. In germline, CDR1 is GTSNPN, CDR2 SVGIG (reference sequence). V shed 3 bases and J shed 2 bases, with 10 bases lying between them.